Listed below are T cell receptor beta chains from one sample, sequenced in a study of blood T cell repertoires in COVID-19. The method was immunoSEQ multiplex PCR; TCRdb's version includes in-frame clones alone and lacks a portion of them. The sample contains 200,000 to 300,000 clones, 80% to 90% of which appear only once. Sequencing was performed on peripheral blood. The receptors stem from a man aged 35 to 55 who had recovered from COVID-19. Each CDR3 is given with its conserved first and last residue. The D gene is left open where the match is weak. Size tells how often a clone was seen (once, few, many) or the class of an expanded clone, and some rows leave it out.

CDR3nt,CDR3aa,j_gene,abundance,d_gene,v_gene
TGTGCCAGCAGTTTCAACCGGTTTGGAGTTGCTTCTAACTATGGCTACACCTTC,CASSFNRFGVASNYGYTF,TRBJ1-2,NA,NA,TRBV27
TGTGCCAGCAGTATGCTAGCGGGGAAATACTCCTACGAGCAGTACTTC,CASSMLAGKYSYEQYF,TRBJ2-7,NA,TRBD2,TRBV6-6
TGCAGTGCTAGTGTCGGACTAGCGGGAGGCACAGATACGCAGTATTTT,CSASVGLAGGTDTQYF,TRBJ2-3,NA,TRBD2,TRBV20-1
TGTGCCACCCTTTCCCCCAAAAACATTCAGTACTTC,CATLSPKNIQYF,TRBJ2-4,few,NA,TRBV19
TGTGCCAGCAGTAGATCGACTTACTCCCCCTACGAGCAGTACTTC,CASSRSTYSPYEQYF,TRBJ2-7,NA,NA,TRBV6-5
TGTGCCAGCAGACTAGCGGGAGGGAGCTCCTACGAGCAGTACTTC,CASRLAGGSSYEQYF,TRBJ2-7,few,TRBD2,TRBV2
TGCGCCAGCAGCCAACCTACAGGGCTTCTTAGGGAGCTGTTTTTT,CASSQPTGLLRELFF,TRBJ2-2,few,NA,TRBV4-1
TGCGCCAGCAGCCAAGTCTTCAGGGATGGCTACACCTTC,CASSQVFRDGYTF,TRBJ1-2,NA,NA,TRBV4-3
TGTGCCAGCAGCTCAGCAAGGAAAGTAGCGACCGGGGAGCTGTTTTTT,CASSSARKVATGELFF,TRBJ2-2,once,NA,TRBV11-3
TGTGCCAGCAGTGCAGATGAAGATCAGCCCCAGCATTTT,CASSADEDQPQHF,TRBJ1-5,NA,NA,TRBV6-4
TGTGCCAGCAAGGGTCTAGGGGAAGGGAGCAATCAGCCCCAGCATTTT,CASKGLGEGSNQPQHF,TRBJ1-5,NA,NA,TRBV27
TGTGCCAGCAGCTACCCGCGTGGAGGCGGCTACGAGCAGTACTTC,CASSYPRGGGYEQYF,TRBJ2-7,NA,NA,TRBV11-2
TGCGCCAGCAGCCAACCCACTAGCGGGAGGGCCTGGGAGACCCAGTACTTC,CASSQPTSGRAWETQYF,TRBJ2-5,NA,TRBD2,TRBV4-1
TGTGCCAGTAGTATAACCTCGGACAGGGTGGCGTACATTCAGTACTTC,CASSITSDRVAYIQYF,TRBJ2-4,NA,TRBD1,TRBV19
TGCGCCAGCAGCTTTATAAGCAGGGGGCAAGGGGAGCTGTTTTTT,CASSFISRGQGELFF,TRBJ2-2,NA,TRBD1,TRBV5-1
TGTGCCAGCTGCAAGACCGGGGGGGAGACCCAGTACTTC,CASCKTGGETQYF,TRBJ2-5,NA,TRBD2,TRBV3-1/TRBV3-2